Below are 26 T cell receptor beta chains sequenced from a single sample in a study of patients and donors after allogeneic stem cell transplantation. One entry per CDR3 protein results from TCRdb running MiXCR on the RT-PCR reads. This sample carries approximately 160,000 distinct CDR3 sequences, about 29% of them seen once, and the ten largest clones take 2.5% to 3.5%. The sequencing sample was made of blood, either unsorted or a sorted T cell fraction (not recorded which). These receptors all stem from a human donor who was either an allogeneic HSCT recipient or a stem cell or donor lymphocyte infusion donor (not recorded which). It is not recorded whose cells these are; they may come from a transplant donor.

There are a few counts of this clonotype. The chain is built from TRBV10-3 and TRBJ1-6, with D possibly TRBD1 on 5 matching bases. Germline CDR1 ENHRY, CDR2 SYGVKD. The V end lost 3 bases, the J end lost 7 bases, and 13 bases lay between the germline ends. The CDR3 contains 15 residues. CDR3 loop: CAISERDSGNSPLHF. The CDR3, as DNA: TGTGCCATCAGTGAACGCGACAGCGGAAATTCACCCCTCCACTTT.

The chain combines TRBV20-1 with TRBJ2-5; TRBD2 aligns across 11 bases. Germline values: CDR1 DFQATT, CDR2 SNEGSKA (reference sequence). This CDR3 region has 13 residues. Trimming at V came to 6 bases and at J to 1 base, leaving 1 base not matched to a gene. Written as DNA, the CDR3 is TGCAGTGCGCTAGCGGGAGGCCAAGAGACCCAGTACTTC. The encoded protein is CSALAGGQETQYF.

This clonotype occurred many times. The chain links TRBV10-1 to TRBJ2-7; 13 nucleotides line up with TRBD2. This CDR3 has 16 residues. CDR1 and CDR2 from the germline V gene are WNHNN and SYGVQD (reference sequence). Germline trimming cut 0 bases from V and 1 base from J; bases unmatched to any gene: 0. The CDR3 nucleotides read TGCGCCAGCAGTGAGTCGGGACTAGCGGGATCCTACGAGCAGTACTTC. Translated: CASSESGLAGSYEQYF.

The rearrangement links TRBV3-1 to TRBJ2-1; 7 bases fit TRBD2. The CDR3 runs 15 residues. V lost 4 bases, J lost 2 bases, and 5 bases stayed unmatched. Germline CDR1 is LGHDT and CDR2 is YNNKEL (reference sequence). The CDR3 DNA sequence: TGTGCCAGCAGCCGTGTGGGAGGGCCCTACAATGAGCAGTTCTTC. Protein product: CASSRVGGPYNEQFF.

The J gene is TRBJ2-1, the V gene TRBV14; 9 bases are shared with TRBD2. Losses at the gene ends were 2 bases for V and 5 bases for J; bases not matched to a gene: 10. The germline CDR1 and CDR2 sequences are SGHDN and FVKESK. The CDR3 contains 17 residues. The DNA of the CDR3 is TGTGCCAGCAGCCAACCGTCCATAGCGGGAGTTCACAATGAGCAGTTCTTC. It yields the protein CASSQPSIAGVHNEQFF.

The chain joins TRBV4-2 to TRBJ2-1; D might be TRBD2 (6 bases). V lost 3 bases and J lost 15, with 18 bases in between. Germline CDR1 and CDR2: LGHNA and YNFKEQ. This CDR3 spans 13 amino acids. The CDR3 coding sequence is TGTGCCAGCAGCCAGTCGTTAGGGGAGGTTCGGTTCTTC. This encodes CASSQSLGEVRFF.

This clonotype was seen many times. The chain combines TRBV12-3 or TRBV12-4 with TRBJ1-5; D may be TRBD1 (6 bases). V lost 3 bases, J lost 0 bases, and 9 bases lay in between. The CDR3 is 15 residues long. DNA for the CDR3: TGTGCCAGCAGTTTGACAGGCTATAGCAATCAGCCCCAGCATTTT. Translating it yields CASSLTGYSNQPQHF.

CDR3 residues: CASSLGTGTEAFF. The CDR3 coding sequence is TGCGCCAGCAGCTTGGGGACAGGGACTGAAGCTTTCTTT. The chain employs TRBV5-1 and TRBJ1-1, with 8 positions matching TRBD1. The CDR3 covers 13 residues. Trimming took 0 bases from V and 5 from J; bases not matched to a gene: 0. Germline V gives CDR1 SGHRS, CDR2 YFSETQ. The full variable domain, in which reference TRBV5-1 and TRBJ1-1 provide the parts outside the CDR3, is KAGVTQTPRYLIKTRGQQVTLSCSPISGHRSVSWYQQTPGQGLQFLFEYFSETQRNKGNFPGRFSGRQFSNSRSEMNVSTLELGDSALYLCASSLGTGTEAFFGQGTRLTVV.

The sample holds many counts of this clonotype. The V and J genes are TRBV6-2 or TRBV6-3 and TRBJ1-1, with a tentative D call TRBD1 (6 bases). V was trimmed by 6 bases and J by 1 base, leaving 12 bases between them. The CDR3 has 14 residues. Germline CDR1 reads MNHEY; CDR2 reads SVGEGT. The CDR3 DNA reads TGTGCCAGCAGGAAGGACAGAAAGAACACTGAAGCTTTCTTT. It encodes CASRKDRKNTEAFF.

This clonotype appeared a single time. The V gene is TRBV27, the J gene TRBJ2-5; D remains ambiguous. This CDR3 has 14 amino acids. With 3 bases removed from V and 5 bases from J, the gap between germline ends came to 13 bases. Germline CDR1 MNHEY, CDR2 SMNVEV (reference sequence). In nucleotides, the CDR3 is TGTGCCAGCAGTTTTGGGTCCAGCTGGGAGACCCAGTACTTC. As protein: CASSFGSSWETQYF.

The chain joins TRBV12-3 or TRBV12-4 to TRBJ2-1; tentative D call: TRBD1 (6 bases). The V gene lost 6 bases and the J gene lost 8 bases, with 23 bases spanning the gap. The CDR3 extends over 16 amino acids. CDR3 region: CASRYTWDMRSDEQFF. The CDR3 DNA follows: TGTGCCAGCAGATACACCTGGGACATGAGATCGGATGAGCAGTTCTTC.

The genes are TRBV3-1 and TRBJ1-2; D is possibly TRBD1 (6 bases). V was shortened by 0 bases and J by 4 bases, with 15 bases between the two germline ends. Germline V gene data show CDR1 as LGHDT and CDR2 as YNNKEL (reference sequence). This CDR3 has 16 residues. In nucleotides, the CDR3 is TGTGCCAGCAGCCAAGATCTGACAGGAGCCTTCTATGGCTACACCTTC. Amino acids: CASSQDLTGAFYGYTF.

The rearrangement joins TRBV12-3 or TRBV12-4 to TRBJ1-2; D unresolved. The V end was cut by 1 base, the J end by 0 bases, with 6 bases between. This CDR3 has 14 residues. CDR3 amino acids: CASSLVPANYGYTF. DNA of the CDR3: TGTGCCAGCAGTTTAGTCCCCGCTAACTATGGCTACACCTTC.

This clonotype was observed many times. The V gene is TRBV12-3 or TRBV12-4, the J gene TRBJ1-2; D possibly corresponds to TRBD1 (5 bases). V lost 6 bases and J 2 bases, leaving 13 bases between the germline ends. The CDR3 loop spans 14 amino acids. This chain's CDR3 is CASSHQTANYGYTF. DNA for the CDR3: TGTGCCAGCAGCCACCAGACAGCGAACTATGGCTACACCTTC.

There are a few counts of this clonotype. The rearrangement uses TRBV10-3 and TRBJ2-1; D not certain. Trimming shortened V by 2 bases and J by 7 bases, and 9 bases separated the two germline ends. The CDR3 runs to 13 residues. CDR1 and CDR2 (germline): ENHRY, SYGVKD. In DNA, the CDR3 is TGTGCCATCAGTGAGACAGTTAGTAATGAGCAGTTCTTC. Protein product: CAISETVSNEQFF.

This clonotype occurred a few times. The chain combines TRBV29-1 with TRBJ2-2; no clear D gene. Germline CDR1 is SQVTM and CDR2 is ANQGSEA. The CDR3 is 13 residues long. The V end was cut by 2 bases, the J end by 4 bases, with 8 bases between. CDR3 amino acids: CSVEQYRTGELFF. The DNA for the CDR3 is TGCAGCGTTGAACAGTATCGCACCGGGGAGCTGTTTTTT.

This clonotype came up a few times. V gene TRBV28 combines with J gene TRBJ1-1; D not resolved. The V gene's germline CDR1 is MDHEN and CDR2 SYDVKM. This CDR3 is 13 amino acids long. Trimming stripped 6 bases from V and 2 bases from J, with 10 bases between. The DNA of the CDR3 is TGTGCCAGCAGCCGGGTCCCAAACACTGAAGCTTTCTTT. This gives the protein CASSRVPNTEAFF. Variable domain in full (rest from reference TRBV28 and TRBJ1-1): DVKVTQSSRYLVKRTGEKVFLECVQDMDHENMFWYRQDPGLGLRLIYFSYDVKMKEKGDIPEGYSVSREKKERFSLILESASTNQTSMYLCASSRVPNTEAFFGQGTRLTVV.

A few counts support this clonotype. The V and J genes are TRBV4-3 and TRBJ2-7; D might be TRBD1 or TRBD2, each matching 5 bases. CDR1 and CDR2 (germline): LGHNA, YSLEER. CDR3 size: 16 residues. V lost 4 bases, J lost 3 bases, and 19 bases lay in between. The CDR3 DNA is TGCGCCAGCAGCCCTAAAAGGGGTAGCGCAAACTACGAGCAGTACTTC. It encodes CASSPKRGSANYEQYF.

This clonotype appeared a few times. The gene calls are TRBV12-3 or TRBV12-4 and TRBJ2-5, with TRBD1 identical over 7 bases. CDR3 size: 14 residues. Unmatched junction bases numbered 6, after V lost 5 bases and J lost 3 bases. The CDR3 DNA follows: TGTGCCAGCAGTCTTCAGGGGGTGGAAGAGACCCAGTACTTC. Residues: CASSLQGVEETQYF.

The chain uses TRBV20-1 and TRBJ2-7, with no clear D. V was cut by 4 bases and J by 2 bases, with 15 bases left in between. The CDR3 has 14 residues. Per the germline V gene, CDR1 is DFQATT and CDR2 is SNEGSKA (reference sequence). The CDR3 DNA is TGCAGTGCTACTATTCCGGGTCCCACCTACGAGCAGTACTTC. It encodes CSATIPGPTYEQYF.

This clonotype was counted between two and nine times. The chain carries TRBV7-8 and TRBJ1-1, with 7 positions matching TRBD1. The CDR3 contains 13 residues. The V and J ends lost 5 bases and 6 bases, in that order; junction bases with no gene match: 6. Germline V gives CDR1 SGHVS, CDR2 FQNEAQ. CDR3 DNA: TGTGCCAGCAGCAAAGGACAGGTCCCTGAAGCTTTCTTT. It codes for CASSKGQVPEAFF.

The sample holds a few counts of this clonotype. V and J are TRBV4-3 and TRBJ1-5; unclear D gene. CDR1 is LGHNA and CDR2 is YSLEER in the germline V gene. V was pared by 1 base and J by 7 bases, with 14 bases between. The CDR3 extends over 15 amino acids. Here the CDR3 reads CASSQAARVGQPQHF. CDR3 sequence (DNA): TGCGCCAGCAGCCAAGCTGCAAGGGTTGGGCAGCCCCAGCATTTT.

This clonotype was seen a few times. The chain couples TRBV24-1 to TRBJ2-1; D gene uncertain. V lost 6 bases to trimming and J lost 10 bases, with 9 bases between them. Germline CDR1 reads KGHDR; CDR2 reads SFDVKD. CDR3 length: 11 residues. The CDR3 sequence is CATSLNDEQFF. DNA of the CDR3: TGTGCCACCAGTCTCAATGACGAGCAGTTCTTC.

J is TRBJ2-3 and V is TRBV27; 10 positions agree with TRBD2. The CDR3 loop spans 16 amino acids. In germline, CDR1 is MNHEY, CDR2 SMNVEV (reference sequence). Trimming took 3 bases from V and 3 from J; bases not matched to a gene: 6. CDR3 sequence: CASSFLAGGGTDTQYF. The CDR3 nucleotides are TGTGCCAGCAGTTTCTTAGCGGGAGGAGGGACAGATACGCAGTATTTT.

V is TRBV20-1 and J is TRBJ2-4, with a possible D match to TRBD1 (6 bases). Germline V gives CDR1 DFQATT, CDR2 SNEGSKA (reference sequence). CDR3 size: 13 residues. Trimming cost V 8 bases and J 0 bases, with 11 bases left between them. In DNA, the CDR3 is TGCAGTAGCACACAGGGAGCCAAAAACATTCAGTACTTC. Translating gives CSSTQGAKNIQYF.

This clonotype came up a few times. The genes are TRBV20-1 and TRBJ1-1; no definite D call. CDR3 length: 13 residues. V dropped 3 bases and J dropped 2 bases, with 10 bases sitting between them. Germline CDR1 reads DFQATT; CDR2 reads SNEGSKA (reference sequence). CDR3 residues: CSASFRQNTEAFF. In DNA, the CDR3 is TGCAGTGCTAGTTTCCGGCAAAACACTGAAGCTTTCTTT.